The source of this T cell receptor (beta chain) is a study of regulatory T cells in long-lasting Graves disease. Whole-study results and caveats: A greater number of public clonotypes (roughly 2,700) was shared by persistent patients than by new patients (just over 950).

This CDR3 is built from 14 residues. Germline lookup yields CDR1 MDHEN and CDR2 SYDVKM. Trimming shortened V by 8 bases and J by 5 bases, and 18 bases separated the two germline ends. Time point reported: newly diagnosed GD, antithyroid drugs for less than 3 months. From RNA extracted from PBMCs, the TCR library was made. Investigators report Graves' disease was diagnosed under American Thyroid Association guidelines. Arm-PCR with iRepertoire HTBI primers amplified the CDR3 regions for these TCR beta libraries. Each CDR3 protein is one row after TCRdb ran MiXCR on the multiplex PCR reads. The table lists approximately 350,000 distinct CDR3 sequences, over 15% of them singletons. Concerning this clonotype: Its cognate antigen is unknown.

This sample also belongs to another study, concerning T cells in Graves' hyperthyroidism and ophthalmopathy. That work contributes: In patients aged 18 to 65, hyperthyroidism was newly diagnosed, with duration under 2 months. Most expanded thyroid clonotypes above 0.001 recurred in blood.

V is TRBV28 and J is TRBJ2-5; D is tentatively TRBD1 or TRBD2 (6 bases each). The sample here was peripheral blood mononuclear cells (PBMCs), taken at new diagnosis, from a patient treated with antithyroid drugs. The source is a man aged 35 to 55 with Graves disease. Here the CDR3 reads CASSGGGPRETQYF. CDR3 bases: TGTGCCAGCTCCGGTGGGGGGCCTCGGGAGACCCAGTACTTC.